This entry is about one T cell receptor beta chain. The antigen is undetermined. The junction differs from germline at one of its ends, possibly a read error. The sample belongs to a study of cytomegalovirus exposure and HLA in healthy donors. This CDR3 is built from 16 residues. The germline V gene encodes CDR1 SGHRS and CDR2 YFSETQ. PCR primers comprised 60 Vbeta and 13 Jbeta primers. Using immunoSEQ multiplex PCR, the repertoire was profiled, and TCRdb retains in-frame clones only, with some absent. There are 150,000 to 200,000 clones in the sample; around three quarters occur only once, and approximately 1.8% lies in the top ten. Whole-study results and caveats: Most TCR sequences were seen very rarely across donors, but some public TCRs occurred in many.

The sequence came from a woman between 25 and 40 years old in good health and CMV-seronegative. Sequencing was performed on PBMCs. The chain combines TRBV5-1 with TRBJ1-6; no definite D call. CDR3 residues: CASSLVGSSYNSPPHF. The CDR3 DNA sequence: TGCGCCAGCAGCTTGGTTGGGAGCTCCTATAATTCACCCCCCCACTTT.